This TCR beta chain is from a study of beta chain features in type 1 diabetes. Study observations and caveats: Moderate but significant shortening of TCRB CDR3s was recorded in all four CD4+ subsets from Type 1 diabetes patients.

All of the isolated RNA was reverse transcribed, so expressed TCRB transcripts were sequenced. Reads from naive, central memory and regulatory T cell samples averaged about 3.9 million. Clones were read by immunoSEQ multiplex PCR, and TCRdb kept only the in-frame ones, dropping some. The table lists about 320,000 clones, 12% to 15% of them singletons, with 6.7% in the top ten. Central memory, naive, regulatory and stem cell-like memory CD4+ cells were sorted by CD45RO/CCR7/CD25/CD127/CD95/CD27. Comment on this clone: The antigen remains undetermined.

Germline lookup yields CDR1 MGHRA and CDR2 YSYEKL. The CDR3 is 16 residues long. V lost 0 bases and J lost 7, with 15 bases in between. The clonotype comes from a man aged 25-45 years in good health. The sample was central memory CD4+ T cells from blood. This chain joins TRBV4-1 and TRBJ1-4, with a possible D match to TRBD1 (6 bases). CDR3 nucleotides: TGCGCCAGCAGCCAAGATATGGGGGCGCGGGGTGAAAAACTGTTTTTT. This encodes CASSQDMGARGEKLFF.